The sequence of this T cell receptor (beta chain) was determined in a study of cytomegalovirus exposure and HLA in healthy donors. Across the whole study: The study's early data release held approximately 91 million unique TCRs from HLA-typed donors.

V trimming: 2 bases; J trimming: 4 bases; junction bases outside the gene matches: 4. Germline V gives CDR1 MDHEN, CDR2 SYDVKM. The CDR3 extends over 15 amino acids. Findings of the study overall: The number of N-insertions in an Asian-associated ancestry cluster was reportedly below the roughly 670-donor mean in a later analysis. It has been reported that TCR beta sequences accurately predicted the HLA-A and HLA-B alleles of most subjects. Reported results showed that the classifier diagnosed cytomegalovirus status with high specificity and sensitivity.

The PCR made use of 60 Vbeta and 13 Jbeta primers. Sequencing was performed with immunoSEQ multiplex PCR; in TCRdb, only in-frame clones are kept and a portion is missing. The sample includes more than 85,000 clones, about 62% of them seen just once. Comments on this clone: Antigen unknown.

The receptor was derived from a human donor in good health. Sequences were obtained from PBMCs. V usage is TRBV28 and J usage is TRBJ1-1, with 10 bases that match TRBD1. The DNA of the CDR3 is TGTGCCAGCAGTTTAGGCGGACAGGGGGTCACTGAAGCTTTCTTT. Its translation: CASSLGGQGVTEAFF.